One and the same sample provided the 21 T cell receptor beta chains below, sequenced in a study of blood T cell repertoires in COVID-19. Sequencing used immunoSEQ multiplex PCR; TCRdb keeps in-frame clones, though not all of them. The sample shows fewer than 50,000 clones, about 86% of them seen only once. What was sequenced was peripheral blood. The receptor set was obtained from an elderly woman with active or convalescent COVID-19.

The chain carries TRBV19 and TRBJ1-2, with D possibly matching TRBD1 (5 bases). With 10 bases removed from V and 3 bases from J, the gap between germline ends came to 9 bases. CDR3 length: 11 amino acids. Looked up from germline, CDR1 is LNHDA and CDR2 is SQIVND (reference sequence). In DNA, the CDR3 is TGTGCCACTCCGGGGGACTATGGCTACACCTTC. It specifies CATPGDYGYTF. Variable domain in full (rest from reference TRBV19 and TRBJ1-2): DGGITQSPKYLFRKEGQNVTLSCEQNLNHDAMYWYRQDPGQGLRLIYYSQIVNDFQKGDIAEGYSVSREKKESFPLTVTSAQKNPTAFYLCATPGDYGYTFGSGTRLTVV.

The chain employs TRBV10-3 and TRBJ2-1; D not resolved. V shed 4 bases and J shed 5 bases, with 9 bases lying between them. Germline assignment: CDR1 ENHRY and CDR2 SYGVKD. The CDR3 is 13 amino acids. The CDR3 DNA reads as TGTGCCATCAGTGCATCAGTGGACAATGAGCAGTTCTTC. Protein sequence: CAISASVDNEQFF.

The V gene is TRBV27, the J gene TRBJ2-7, with D tentatively TRBD2 (5 bases). The CDR3 has 15 amino acids. Germline V CDR1 and CDR2: MNHEY, SMNVEV (reference sequence). Trimming pared 5 bases from V and 0 bases from J, leaving 14 bases between. This chain's CDR3 is CASSLLAYSSYEQYF. The CDR3 nucleotides are TGTGCCAGCAGTCTCTTAGCGTATAGCTCCTACGAGCAGTACTTC.

This chain uses TRBV10-2 with TRBJ2-7, with 8 bases lining up with TRBD1. Germline V gene data show CDR1 as WSHSY and CDR2 as SAAADI. The V gene end was trimmed by 3 bases and the J gene end by 6 bases; junction bases not matched to a gene: 7. CDR3 length: 14 amino acids. The CDR3 nucleotides read TGCGCCAGCAGTGAAAACAGACAGGGGCTCGAGCAGTACTTC. Translated, it gives CASSENRQGLEQYF.

This clone was seen once. The V call is TRBV7-9, the J call TRBJ2-1; 13 positions match TRBD2. V shed 5 bases and J 7 bases; nucleotides not matched to a gene: 14. The germline gives CDR1 SEHNR, CDR2 FQNEAQ (reference sequence). CDR3 length: 18 residues. The chain's CDR3 is CASSPPPRTSGRENEQFF. CDR3 DNA: TGTGCCAGCAGCCCTCCCCCCCGGACTAGCGGGAGAGAAAATGAGCAGTTCTTC.

CDR3 amino acids: CAWAAGGRGEQFF. In DNA form, the CDR3 reads TGTGCCTGGGCCGCAGGGGGCAGGGGTGAGCAGTTCTTC. The J gene is TRBJ2-1, the V gene TRBV30; 8 nucleotides line up with TRBD1. Losses at the gene ends were 5 bases for V and 9 bases for J; bases not matched to a gene: 9. The CDR3 is made up of 13 amino acids. Germline V gene data show CDR1 as GTSNPN and CDR2 as SVGIG (reference sequence).

The chain has TRBV27 and TRBJ2-1; TRBD2 matches 8 bases. V was pared by 5 bases and J by 8 bases, with 14 bases of the junction left unmatched. Germline V gene sequence: CDR1 MNHEY, CDR2 SMNVEV (reference sequence). This CDR3 is 16 amino acids long. The CDR3 is CASSAPGLVPSDEQFF. In DNA, the CDR3 is TGTGCCAGCAGTGCCCCGGGACTAGTGCCTTCCGATGAGCAGTTCTTC.

The chain has TRBV7-9 and TRBJ2-7; D not certain. The CDR3 sequence is 10 residues long. Trimming removed 2 bases from V and 12 bases from J, with 8 bases in between. CDR1 SEHNR and CDR2 FQNEAQ come from the germline V gene (reference sequence). The CDR3 reads CASSLYALYF. For the CDR3, the DNA is TGTGCCAGCAGCTTATACGCGTTGTACTTC.

The genes are TRBV20-1 and TRBJ1-5; weak D call: TRBD1 (5 bases). CDR1 is DFQATT, CDR2 SNEGSKA, per germline (reference sequence). This CDR3 comprises 14 residues. V was shortened by 3 bases and J by 6 bases, with 15 bases between the two germline ends. The CDR3 DNA is TGCAGTGCTAGTAGCCAGGGCTCTGTTCAGCCCCAGCATTTT. It specifies CSASSQGSVQPQHF.

The rearrangement links TRBV7-9 to TRBJ2-7; a possible D gene is TRBD1 (5 bases). The germline V gene has CDR1 SEHNR and CDR2 FQNEAQ (reference sequence). This CDR3 has 15 amino acids. Trimming pared 1 base from V and 6 bases from J, leaving 16 bases between. This CDR3 is CASSLDETALAEQYF. The CDR3 DNA sequence: TGTGCCAGCAGCTTAGATGAGACAGCGTTAGCCGAGCAGTACTTC.

This clone was detected a few times. CDR3 sequence: CASTRGDIEAFF. DNA for the CDR3: TGTGCCAGCACCAGGGGGGATATTGAAGCTTTCTTT. The V and J genes are TRBV28 and TRBJ1-1, with 7 bases matching TRBD1. The germline V gene has CDR1 MDHEN and CDR2 SYDVKM. The CDR3 is 12 residues long. V was clipped by 7 bases and J by 7 bases; unmatched bases: 6.

The chain couples TRBV19 to TRBJ2-2; 8 bases fit TRBD2. The trim removed 5 bases at V and 5 bases at J, leaving 4 bases unmatched. CDR1 LNHDA and CDR2 SQIVND come from the germline V gene (reference sequence). The CDR3 runs to 14 residues. CDR3 region: CASSEAGGTGELFF. The CDR3 coding sequence is TGTGCCAGTAGTGAGGCGGGAGGTACCGGGGAGCTGTTTTTT.

The V gene is TRBV27, the J gene TRBJ1-5; weak D call: TRBD1 (5 bases). Germline V gives CDR1 MNHEY, CDR2 SMNVEV (reference sequence). CDR3 length equals 16 residues. V lost 5 bases, J lost 7 bases, and 21 bases lay in between. CDR3 bases: TGTGCCAGCAGTCCCCTACCGGGGGAAAGAGGACAGCCCCAGCATTTT. Residues: CASSPLPGERGQPQHF.

This chain connects TRBV6-2 or TRBV6-3 to TRBJ1-5; 7 bases are shared with TRBD1. CDR1 and CDR2 (germline): MNHEY, SVGEGT. The CDR3 totals 18 residues. The ends lost 4 bases at V and 1 base at J; junction bases unmatched: 13. CDR3 region: CASSLHGSTDRSNQPQHF. The CDR3 DNA is TGTGCCAGCAGTTTACATGGGTCAACGGACAGGAGCAATCAGCCCCAGCATTTT.

The chain uses TRBV11-2 and TRBJ2-1; D might be TRBD2 (5 bases). Germline CDR1 SGHAT, CDR2 FQNNGV. The V end lost 6 bases, the J end lost 2 bases, and 11 bases lay between the germline ends. The CDR3 covers 14 residues. The CDR3 protein is CASRKSGTYNEQFF. The CDR3 bases are TGTGCCAGCAGGAAAAGCGGTACCTACAATGAGCAGTTCTTC.

This clone appeared a single time. The V call is TRBV6-5, the J call TRBJ1-1; 7 bases match TRBD1. The germline CDR1 and CDR2 sequences are MNHEY and SVGAGI. CDR3 length: 12 residues. V shed 6 bases and J 11 bases; nucleotides not matched to a gene: 9. The CDR3, as DNA: TGTGCCAGCAGACCGACAGGGTTCGGGGCTTTCTTT. Protein: CASRPTGFGAFF.

The V and J genes are TRBV6-5 and TRBJ1-1; 9 positions match TRBD1. Trimming removed 6 bases from V and 2 bases from J; junction bases left unmatched: 7. The CDR3 totals 15 residues. Looked up from germline, CDR1 is MNHEY and CDR2 is SVGAGI. The CDR3 protein is CASSPHRGHNTEAFF. DNA of the CDR3: TGTGCCAGCAGCCCCCACAGGGGGCACAACACTGAAGCTTTCTTT.

The chain combines TRBV28 with TRBJ1-5; no firm D call. This CDR3 is built from 12 residues. Per germline, CDR1 MDHEN and CDR2 SYDVKM. V was clipped by 6 bases and J by 10 bases, with 13 bases between them. DNA for the CDR3: TGTGCCAGCAGGGCGGCGAGTACACCCCAGCATTTT. This encodes CASRAASTPQHF.

This chain joins TRBV28 and TRBJ1-1, with 7 nucleotides matching TRBD1. This CDR3 region has 16 residues. With V trimmed by 4 bases and J by 3 bases, 11 bases remained unmatched. CDR1 MDHEN and CDR2 SYDVKM come from the germline V gene. The chain's CDR3 is CASSSGGGLTYTEAFF. DNA of the CDR3: TGTGCCAGCAGTTCAGGGGGAGGACTTACCTACACTGAAGCTTTCTTT. Full variable domain (missing parts from reference TRBV28 and TRBJ1-1): DVKVTQSSRYLVKRTGEKVFLECVQDMDHENMFWYRQDPGLGLRLIYFSYDVKMKEKGDIPEGYSVSREKKERFSLILESASTNQTSMYLCASSSGGGLTYTEAFFGQGTRLTVV.

CDR3 amino acids: CAISESVSAGLARRETQYF. The CDR3, as DNA: TGTGCCATCAGTGAGTCAGTCAGTGCGGGACTAGCCCGGCGAGAGACCCAGTACTTC. This rearrangement joins TRBV10-3 to TRBJ2-5, with 9 bases aligning to TRBD2. This CDR3 is built from 19 residues. Germline V gene data show CDR1 as ENHRY and CDR2 as SYGVKD. V lost 0 bases, J lost 4 bases, and 15 bases stayed unmatched.

V gene TRBV12-3 or TRBV12-4 combines with J gene TRBJ1-4, with 8 bases identical to TRBD1. V lost 3 bases, J lost 15 bases, and 9 bases stayed unmatched. The CDR3 length is 13 residues. CDR3 coding DNA: TGTGCCAGCAGTTTGGGACAGGATGGTCGTTTGTTTTTT. Its protein product is CASSLGQDGRLFF.